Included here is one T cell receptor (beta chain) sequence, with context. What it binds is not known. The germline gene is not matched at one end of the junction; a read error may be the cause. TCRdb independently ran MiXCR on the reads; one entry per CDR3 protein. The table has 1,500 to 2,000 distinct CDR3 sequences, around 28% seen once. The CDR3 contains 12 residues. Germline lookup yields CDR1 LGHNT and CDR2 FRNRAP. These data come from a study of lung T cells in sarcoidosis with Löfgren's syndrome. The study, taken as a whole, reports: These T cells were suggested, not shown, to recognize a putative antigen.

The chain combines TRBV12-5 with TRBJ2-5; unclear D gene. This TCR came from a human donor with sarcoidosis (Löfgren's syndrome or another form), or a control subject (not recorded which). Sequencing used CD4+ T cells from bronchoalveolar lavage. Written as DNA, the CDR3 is TGTGCTAGTGGTTCAGATGTGAGCGCCCAGCGCTTC. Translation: CASGSDVSAQRF.